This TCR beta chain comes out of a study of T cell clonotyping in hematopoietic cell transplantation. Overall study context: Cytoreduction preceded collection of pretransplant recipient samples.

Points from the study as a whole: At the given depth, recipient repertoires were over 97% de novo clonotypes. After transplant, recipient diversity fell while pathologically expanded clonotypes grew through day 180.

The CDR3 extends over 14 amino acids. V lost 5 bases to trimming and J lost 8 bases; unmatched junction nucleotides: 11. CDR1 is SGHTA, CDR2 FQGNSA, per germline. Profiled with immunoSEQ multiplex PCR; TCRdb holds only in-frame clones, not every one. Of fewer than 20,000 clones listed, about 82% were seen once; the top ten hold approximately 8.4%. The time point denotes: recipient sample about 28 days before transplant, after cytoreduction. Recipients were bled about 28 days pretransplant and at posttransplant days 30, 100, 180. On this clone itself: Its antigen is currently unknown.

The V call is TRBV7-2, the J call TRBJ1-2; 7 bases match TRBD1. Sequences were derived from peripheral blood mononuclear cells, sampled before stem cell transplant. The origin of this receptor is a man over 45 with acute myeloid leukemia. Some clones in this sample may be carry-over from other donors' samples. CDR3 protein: CASSTGVPINGYTF. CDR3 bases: TGTGCCAGCAGCACAGGGGTCCCGATAAACGGCTACACCTTC.